This TCR beta chain derives from a study of blood T cell repertoires in COVID-19. On the study more broadly: The cDNA or gDNA used as material had been derived from T cells, B-cell-depleted T cells, or PBMCs.

Seattle patient enrollment occurred during active infection, with longitudinal follow-up thereafter. Germline CDR1 and CDR2: ENHRY and SYGVKD. This CDR3 contains 15 residues. Losses at the gene ends were 6 bases for V and 7 bases for J; bases not matched to a gene: 8. Original processing notes: Estimation of nucleated cell counts relied on the amplification of reference gene primers. Assay: immunoSEQ multiplex PCR; the TCRdb copy retains only in-frame clones and omits some. The V and J calls and clone size come from that table; D and trimming were worked out from the DNA. The sample contains roughly 250,000 clones, about 86% of which appear only once.

The TCR sequence derives from a person aged 70 to 85 with COVID-19, enrolled during active disease. The V call is TRBV10-3, the J call TRBJ1-6; 8 nucleotides agree with TRBD1. The sequenced material came from peripheral blood. CDR3 nucleotide sequence: TGTGCCATCAGGGGAGGACAGGGCCAAAATTCACCCCTCCACTTT. It is translated as CAIRGGQGQNSPLHF.